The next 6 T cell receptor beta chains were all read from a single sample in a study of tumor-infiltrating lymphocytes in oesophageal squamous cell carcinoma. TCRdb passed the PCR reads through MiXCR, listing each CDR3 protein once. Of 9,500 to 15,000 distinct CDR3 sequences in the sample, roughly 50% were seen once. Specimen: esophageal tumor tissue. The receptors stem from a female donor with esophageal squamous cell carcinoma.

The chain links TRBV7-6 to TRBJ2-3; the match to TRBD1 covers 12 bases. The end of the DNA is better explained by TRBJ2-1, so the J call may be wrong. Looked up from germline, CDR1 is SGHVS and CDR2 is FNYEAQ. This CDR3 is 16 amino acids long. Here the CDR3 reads CASRGQGAREGNEQFF. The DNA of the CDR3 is TGTGCCAGCAGGGGACAGGGGGCGCGGGAGGGGAATGAGCAGTTCTTC.

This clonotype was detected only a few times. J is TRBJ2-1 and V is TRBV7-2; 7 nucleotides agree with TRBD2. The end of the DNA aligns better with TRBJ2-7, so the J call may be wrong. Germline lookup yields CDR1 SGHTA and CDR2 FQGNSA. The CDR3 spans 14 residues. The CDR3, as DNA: TGTGCCAGCAGCCCCCGCGGGGGAATGAATGAGCAGTACTTC. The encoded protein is CASSPRGGMNEQYF.

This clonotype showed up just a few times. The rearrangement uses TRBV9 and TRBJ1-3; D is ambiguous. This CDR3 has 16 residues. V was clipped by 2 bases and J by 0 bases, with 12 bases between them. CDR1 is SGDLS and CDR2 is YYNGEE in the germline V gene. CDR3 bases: TGTGCCAGCAGCGTCTCAGTTGTGAGCTCTGGAAACACCATATATTTT. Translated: CASSVSVVSSGNTIYF.

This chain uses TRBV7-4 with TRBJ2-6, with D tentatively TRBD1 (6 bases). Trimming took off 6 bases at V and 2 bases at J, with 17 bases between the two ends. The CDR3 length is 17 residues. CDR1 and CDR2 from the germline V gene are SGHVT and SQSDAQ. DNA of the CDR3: TGTGCCAGCAGTAATCCCCAGGGGTCCCCTGGGGCCAACGTCCTGACTTTC. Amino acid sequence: CASSNPQGSPGANVLTF.

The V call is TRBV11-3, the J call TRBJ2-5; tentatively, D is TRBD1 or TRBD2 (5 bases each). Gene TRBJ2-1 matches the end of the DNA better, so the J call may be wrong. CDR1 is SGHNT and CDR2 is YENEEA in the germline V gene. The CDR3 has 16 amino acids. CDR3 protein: CASSPRVGTAYNEQFF. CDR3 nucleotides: TGTGCCAGCAGCCCCCGTGTGGGGACCGCTTACAATGAGCAGTTCTTC.

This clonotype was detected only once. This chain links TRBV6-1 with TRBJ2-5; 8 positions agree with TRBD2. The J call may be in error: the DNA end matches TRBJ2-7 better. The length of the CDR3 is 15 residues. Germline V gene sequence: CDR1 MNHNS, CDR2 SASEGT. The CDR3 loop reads CASSPREGRGYEQYF. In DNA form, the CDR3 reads TGTGCCAGCAGCCCCCGGGAGGGGCGCGGCTACGAGCAGTACTTC.